Listed below are T cell receptor beta chains from one sample, sequenced in a study of blood T cell repertoires in COVID-19. Repertoires were generated with immunoSEQ multiplex PCR, while TCRdb's copy carries only in-frame clones and drops some. The sample has 250,000 or so clones, roughly 91% seen once. Sequenced sample: peripheral blood. The source of these receptors is a woman between 35 and 50 years old who had recovered from COVID-19. Each CDR3 is given with its conserved first and last residue. A D gene is named only where the DNA matches it firmly. Only some rows state a clone size, as once, few, many or a class for expanded clones.

d_call: .; clone_size: many; j_call: TRBJ1-1; v_call: TRBV3-1/TRBV3-2; cdr3_nt: TGTGCCAGCAGCCAAGAGGGGGGGAACACTGAAGCTTTCTTT; cdr3_aa: CASSQEGGNTEAFF
d_call: .; clone_size: .; j_call: TRBJ2-1; v_call: TRBV20-1; cdr3_nt: TGCAGTGCTGACACAGGGTGGGAGCAGTTCTTC; cdr3_aa: CSADTGWEQFF
d_call: .; clone_size: .; j_call: TRBJ1-3; v_call: TRBV19; cdr3_nt: TGTGCCGCGCGCCAGGGATCTGGAAACACCATATATTTT; cdr3_aa: CAARQGSGNTIYF
d_call: TRBD1; clone_size: once; j_call: TRBJ2-7; v_call: TRBV28; cdr3_nt: TGTGCCAGTGACATTGACAGGGGAGGTCGCGAGCAGTACTTC; cdr3_aa: CASDIDRGGREQYF
d_call: .; clone_size: .; j_call: TRBJ2-7; v_call: TRBV14; cdr3_nt: TGTGCCAGCAGTCCAAGACTAGTGGGCGAGCAGTACTTC; cdr3_aa: CASSPRLVGEQYF
d_call: TRBD2; clone_size: .; j_call: TRBJ2-4; v_call: TRBV5-1; cdr3_nt: TGCGCCAGCAGCGCACTAGCGGAGGGCATTCAGTACTTC; cdr3_aa: CASSALAEGIQYF
d_call: .; clone_size: .; j_call: TRBJ2-3; v_call: TRBV10-2; cdr3_nt: TGCGCCAGCAGTGACCCGCTGGGCGGTGGGACTAGCACAGATACGCAGTATTTT; cdr3_aa: CASSDPLGGGTSTDTQYF
d_call: TRBD1; clone_size: .; j_call: TRBJ1-6; v_call: TRBV19; cdr3_nt: TGTGCCAGTAGCACGACAGGGAGGACACCCCTCCACTTT; cdr3_aa: CASSTTGRTPLHF
d_call: TRBD2; clone_size: .; j_call: TRBJ2-1; v_call: TRBV5-4; cdr3_nt: TGTGCCAGCAGCCCGTACGGGGGGGGGTGGAATGAGCAGTTCTTC; cdr3_aa: CASSPYGGGWNEQFF
d_call: .; clone_size: .; j_call: TRBJ2-5; v_call: TRBV6-5; cdr3_nt: TGTGCCAGCAGTACAGGGCAAGAGACCCAGTACTTC; cdr3_aa: CASSTGQETQYF
d_call: TRBD2; clone_size: .; j_call: TRBJ2-4; v_call: TRBV4-1; cdr3_nt: TGCGCCAGCAGCCCTCCGCCGGGACTAGGTCAAAACATTCAGTACTTC; cdr3_aa: CASSPPPGLGQNIQYF
d_call: .; clone_size: .; j_call: TRBJ1-1; v_call: TRBV12-5; cdr3_nt: TGTGCTAGTGGTTTGCAGGGAACCACTGAAGCTTTCTTT; cdr3_aa: CASGLQGTTEAFF
d_call: .; clone_size: .; j_call: TRBJ1-2; v_call: TRBV19; cdr3_nt: TGTGCCAGTAGCCCCCCCCGGGGACACGCTAACTATGGCTACACCTTC; cdr3_aa: CASSPPRGHANYGYTF
d_call: .; clone_size: .; j_call: TRBJ2-1; v_call: TRBV15; cdr3_nt: TGTGCCACCAGCCCGCGCCCCGGCGGGGCGGGGACCGGGTACAATGAGCAGTTCTTC; cdr3_aa: CATSPRPGGAGTGYNEQFF
d_call: .; clone_size: .; j_call: TRBJ1-1; v_call: TRBV7-2; cdr3_nt: TGTGCCAGCAGCCTCAGGGTATTGAACACTGAAGCTTTCTTT; cdr3_aa: CASSLRVLNTEAFF
d_call: TRBD1; clone_size: .; j_call: TRBJ2-5; v_call: TRBV18; cdr3_nt: TGTGCCAGCTCACCCAACAGGGGGGAGACCCAGTACTTC; cdr3_aa: CASSPNRGETQYF
d_call: TRBD2; clone_size: .; j_call: TRBJ2-5; v_call: TRBV7-2; cdr3_nt: TGTGCCAGCAGCAGGAGCGGGAGGGCCGCAGAGACCCAGTACTTC; cdr3_aa: CASSRSGRAAETQYF
d_call: .; clone_size: .; j_call: TRBJ1-1; v_call: TRBV14; cdr3_nt: TGTGCCAGCAGCCAAGTCAGGGATCGGTTTAAAGGCACTGAAGCTTTCTTT; cdr3_aa: CASSQVRDRFKGTEAFF
d_call: .; clone_size: .; j_call: TRBJ1-1; v_call: TRBV7-6; cdr3_nt: TGTGCCAGCAGCTTAGTAGATCTGGGCGAAGCTTTCTTT; cdr3_aa: CASSLVDLGEAFF
d_call: .; clone_size: .; j_call: TRBJ2-3; v_call: TRBV7-8; cdr3_nt: TGTGCCAGCAGCCCACCCCCGAACGTCGGGATGTCTGGCACAGATACGCAGTATTTT; cdr3_aa: CASSPPPNVGMSGTDTQYF
d_call: .; clone_size: .; j_call: TRBJ2-7; v_call: TRBV6-1; cdr3_nt: TGTGCCAGCAGTGAAGCGGGCCGCCGCTCCTACGAGCAGTACTTC; cdr3_aa: CASSEAGRRSYEQYF
d_call: .; clone_size: .; j_call: TRBJ2-3; v_call: TRBV25-1; cdr3_nt: TGTGCCAGCAGTCGGGCGGGCCCCCCGGGGTATTTT; cdr3_aa: CASSRAGPPGYF
d_call: TRBD2; clone_size: .; j_call: TRBJ2-1; v_call: TRBV2; cdr3_nt: TGTGCCAGCAGTCCTAGGGGCGGGGGCTACAATGAGCAGTTCTTC; cdr3_aa: CASSPRGGGYNEQFF
d_call: TRBD1; clone_size: .; j_call: TRBJ1-2; v_call: TRBV7-2; cdr3_nt: TGTGCCAGCAGCTCGATATCCGGGACAGGGGGCTGGGGTGGCTACACCTTC; cdr3_aa: CASSSISGTGGWGGYTF
d_call: TRBD2; clone_size: .; j_call: TRBJ2-2; v_call: TRBV7-8; cdr3_nt: TGTGCCAGCAGCTTAGCGAGGCTAGCGGGGGGGCCAAACACCGGGGAGCTGTTTTTT; cdr3_aa: CASSLARLAGGPNTGELFF
d_call: .; clone_size: .; j_call: TRBJ1-4; v_call: TRBV2; cdr3_nt: TGTGCCAGCAGTGAAGGGGCAGGGCGGCGTGAAAAACTGTTTTTT; cdr3_aa: CASSEGAGRREKLFF
d_call: TRBD2; clone_size: .; j_call: TRBJ2-3; v_call: TRBV9; cdr3_nt: TGTGCCAGCAGCCCGGGACTAGCGGGAGCGATGGGAGATACGCAGTATTTT; cdr3_aa: CASSPGLAGAMGDTQYF
d_call: TRBD2; clone_size: .; j_call: TRBJ2-7; v_call: TRBV7-2; cdr3_nt: TGTGCCAGCAGCCCCCGGGGGGTAGCGGGAGTCGGCGAGCAGTACTTC; cdr3_aa: CASSPRGVAGVGEQYF
d_call: .; clone_size: .; j_call: TRBJ1-2; v_call: TRBV4-3; cdr3_nt: TGCGCCAGCAGCCAAGATCGGGGGGGGTTTGGCTACACCTTC; cdr3_aa: CASSQDRGGFGYTF
d_call: .; clone_size: .; j_call: TRBJ1-2; v_call: TRBV7-9; cdr3_nt: TGTGCCAGCAGCTTAGGGGGCAACTACACCTTC; cdr3_aa: CASSLGGNYTF
d_call: .; clone_size: .; j_call: TRBJ1-4; v_call: TRBV10-3; cdr3_nt: TGTGCCATCAACGCGGGGCTCGATAATGAAAAACTGTTTTTT; cdr3_aa: CAINAGLDNEKLFF
d_call: .; clone_size: .; j_call: TRBJ1-2; v_call: TRBV12-3/TRBV12-4; cdr3_nt: TGTGCCAGCAGGGTAGGGGGTAGGGGCTACACCTTC; cdr3_aa: CASRVGGRGYTF
d_call: .; clone_size: .; j_call: TRBJ2-6; v_call: TRBV21-1; cdr3_nt: TGTGCCAGCAGCAAAGTGGACAGGACGCTACCTCGCTCTGGGGCCAACGTCCTGACTTTC; cdr3_aa: CASSKVDRTLPRSGANVLTF